Shown below are 23 T cell receptor beta chains from a single sample sequenced in a study of somatic mutations in cytotoxic T cells in rheumatoid arthritis. The table came from immunoSEQ multiplex PCR; TCRdb's copy has only in-frame clones and leaves some out. The sample includes over 15,000 clones, less than 90% of them seen just once. Sequencing input: CD8+ T cells sorted from blood. The receptor source for this set is an adult with rheumatoid arthritis.

The CDR3 protein is CASSLDLGPRSNYGYTF. For the CDR3, the DNA is TGTGCCAGCAGCTTAGATCTTGGACCCAGATCTAACTATGGCTACACCTTC. The V call is TRBV11-2, the J call TRBJ1-2; D uncertain. Trimming removed 0 bases at V and 0 bases at J, with 14 bases between. This CDR3 is 17 amino acids long. Germline-derived CDR1 and CDR2 are SGHAT and FQNNGV.

The chain combines TRBV9 with TRBJ2-3; the D is unclear. V was trimmed by 3 bases and J by 4 bases, leaving 6 bases between them. Germline V gene data show CDR1 as SGDLS and CDR2 as YYNGEE. The CDR3 length is 12 residues. The CDR3 loop reads CASSANADTQYF. For the CDR3, the DNA is TGTGCCAGCAGCGCCAACGCAGATACGCAGTATTTT.

The CDR3 coding sequence is TGTGCCAGCAGCTACTTAGCGGGGGGCACAGATACGCAGTATTTT. Translating gives CASSYLAGGTDTQYF. The chain couples TRBV7-6 to TRBJ2-3; 9 bases align to TRBD2. The trim removed 4 bases at V and 1 base at J, leaving 3 bases unmatched. Germline CDR1 and CDR2: SGHVS and FNYEAQ. This CDR3 has 15 amino acids.

The chain combines TRBV11-2 with TRBJ1-2; 8 nucleotides match TRBD1. CDR1 is SGHAT, CDR2 FQNNGV, per germline. V was clipped by 10 bases and J by 4 bases; unmatched bases: 17. There are 16 residues in the CDR3. DNA of the CDR3: TGTGCCACCTTTATCCCCGACAGGGGCCTCCCCTATGGCTACACCTTC. Amino acid sequence: CATFIPDRGLPYGYTF.

The rearrangement joins TRBV9 to TRBJ2-4; D might be TRBD2 (6 bases). Trimming shortened V by 3 bases and J by 0 bases, and 7 bases separated the two germline ends. Germline V gene data show CDR1 as SGDLS and CDR2 as YYNGEE. The CDR3 spans 14 residues. The CDR3, as DNA: TGTGCCAGCAGCGCGGGACTAGCCAAAAACATTCAGTACTTC. This encodes CASSAGLAKNIQYF.

The sample holds a few counts of this clone. The chain carries TRBV4-1 and TRBJ2-7; D remains ambiguous. The germline CDR1 and CDR2 sequences are MGHRA and YSYEKL. The CDR3 has 13 residues. Deletions cut 0 bases from V and 4 bases from J, with 7 bases between. The CDR3: CASSQDQLYEQYF. The CDR3 nucleotides are TGCGCCAGCAGCCAAGATCAGCTATACGAGCAGTACTTC.

The chain joins TRBV6-4 to TRBJ2-2; D is unclear. V lost 2 bases and J 0 bases, leaving 7 bases between the germline ends. The CDR3 has 15 residues. The germline CDR1 and CDR2 sequences are MRHNA and SNTAGT. CDR3 nucleotides: TGTGCCAGCAGTGACAGGGTTGCGAACACCGGGGAGCTGTTTTTT. Translating gives CASSDRVANTGELFF.

A single count supports this clone. The V and J genes are TRBV28 and TRBJ1-2, with D tentatively TRBD1 (6 bases). CDR3 length: 17 amino acids. Trimming left V 1 base short and J 4 bases short, with 19 bases between. The germline V gene encodes CDR1 MDHEN and CDR2 SYDVKM. CDR3 nucleotides: TGTGCCAGCAGTTTATTGGGGGGGCCGCGGATACCCTATGGCTACACCTTC. It translates to CASSLLGGPRIPYGYTF.

The DNA of the CDR3 is TGTGCCAGCAGTTTAACGGCCCGGCGACTGTCGGAAGCTTTCTTT. Translating it yields CASSLTARRLSEAFF. The rearrangement joins TRBV27 to TRBJ1-1; D uncertain. Germline CDR1 reads MNHEY; CDR2 reads SMNVEV (reference sequence). The CDR3 consists of 15 residues. V was cut by 2 bases and J by 8 bases, with 18 bases left in between.

The rearrangement uses TRBV9 and TRBJ2-7; D is unresolved. The CDR3 loop spans 14 amino acids. Between the trimmed V and J ends, which lost 4 bases and 4 bases, there was a span of 15 bases. In germline, CDR1 is SGDLS, CDR2 YYNGEE. CDR3 residues: CASSPPTRSYEQYF. Here the CDR3 DNA reads TGTGCCAGCAGCCCGCCCACTCGGTCTTACGAGCAGTACTTC.

The CDR3 loop reads CASSQEAGTFYGYTF. DNA of the CDR3: TGTGCCAGCAGCCAAGAGGCGGGGACCTTCTATGGCTACACCTTC. The chain has TRBV4-2 and TRBJ1-2; a possible D gene is TRBD1 (5 bases). Germline assignment: CDR1 LGHNA and CDR2 YNFKEQ. There are 15 residues in the CDR3. Trimming took off 0 bases at V and 4 bases at J, with 12 bases between the two ends.

The genes are TRBV27 and TRBJ2-2; 10 nucleotides match TRBD1. The germline CDR1 and CDR2 sequences are MNHEY and SMNVEV (reference sequence). The CDR3 spans 14 residues. Trimming at V came to 4 bases and at J to 5 bases, leaving 1 base not matched to a gene. CDR3 residues: CASSSGQGTGELFF. CDR3 nucleotide sequence: TGTGCCAGCAGTTCGGGACAGGGGACCGGGGAGCTGTTTTTT.

CDR3: CASSQTGTGDYEQYF. CDR3 bases: TGCGCCAGCAGCCAAACCGGGACAGGGGACTACGAGCAGTACTTC. The chain has TRBV4-1 and TRBJ2-7, with TRBD1 identical over 10 bases. J gave up 3 bases and V 2 bases, and 4 bases lay outside the gene matches. CDR1 MGHRA and CDR2 YSYEKL come from the germline V gene. This CDR3 region has 15 residues.

V gene TRBV10-3 combines with J gene TRBJ2-5, with 9 bases aligning to TRBD1. The ends lost 7 bases at V and 4 bases at J; junction bases unmatched: 22. From germline, CDR1 is ENHRY and CDR2 SYGVKD. This CDR3 is 19 amino acids long. The CDR3 DNA reads TGTGCCATCACCAACGGGACAGGGAGCAAGGATAGCCATGGAGAGACCCAGTACTTC. Encoded protein: CAITNGTGSKDSHGETQYF.

The table lists this clone with a few counts. The genes are TRBV19 and TRBJ2-7, with D possibly being TRBD2 (5 bases). CDR1 is LNHDA, CDR2 SQIVND, per germline (reference sequence). With 5 bases removed from V and 0 bases from J, the gap between germline ends came to 5 bases. This CDR3 has 12 residues. The CDR3 nucleotides are TGTGCCAGTAGTGCGGGCTCCTACGAGCAGTACTTC. Translating gives CASSAGSYEQYF.

The rearrangement joins TRBV6-4 to TRBJ2-2, with D unresolved. The CDR3 extends over 14 amino acids. CDR1 is MRHNA and CDR2 is SNTAGT in the germline V gene. V shed 2 bases and J shed 7 bases, with 11 bases lying between them. DNA of the CDR3: TGTGCCAGCAGTGACCTCCCAGGTCACGGGGAGCTGTTTTTT. It codes for CASSDLPGHGELFF.

The V call is TRBV4-1, the J call TRBJ1-3; D call uncertain. Germline CDR1 MGHRA, CDR2 YSYEKL. The V gene lost 0 bases and the J gene lost 5 bases, with 11 bases spanning the gap. The CDR3 runs 15 residues. The CDR3 region has the DNA TGCGCCAGCAGCCAAGATGTAGCCCCCCGAAACACCATATATTTT. The encoded protein is CASSQDVAPRNTIYF.

This chain links TRBV28 with TRBJ2-5; D gene unclear. This CDR3 region has 15 residues. CDR1 and CDR2 from the germline V gene are MDHEN and SYDVKM. V lost 1 base and J lost 2, with 11 bases in between. Here the CDR3 DNA reads TGTGCCAGCAGTTTATTTACCCGTTTACAAGAGACCCAGTACTTC. Translation: CASSLFTRLQETQYF.

The chain carries TRBV25-1 and TRBJ2-2, with D unclear. The CDR3 contains 10 residues. Between the trimmed V and J ends, which lost 8 bases and 5 bases, there was a span of 3 bases. Looked up from germline, CDR1 is MGHDK and CDR2 is SYGVNS. CDR3 in amino acids: CASGTGELFF. CDR3 DNA sequence: TGTGCCAGCGGTACCGGGGAGCTGTTTTTT.

This clone is labeled as medium-sized. The chain combines TRBV6-1 with TRBJ2-1; D could derive from TRBD1 or TRBD2 (5 bases each). V lost 7 bases, J lost 4 bases, and 17 bases lay in between. The CDR3 is made up of 15 amino acids. CDR1 and CDR2 (germline): MNHNS, SASEGT. DNA of the CDR3: TGTGCCAGCATGAGAGGGACCACCACATACAATGAGCAGTTCTTC. Its translation: CASMRGTTTYNEQFF.

CDR3 protein: CASSLRAYNEQFF. For the CDR3, the DNA is TGCGCCAGCAGCCTGAGGGCGTACAATGAGCAGTTCTTC. The V call is TRBV5-1, the J call TRBJ2-1; TRBD2 might be the D (5 bases). In germline, CDR1 is SGHRS, CDR2 YFSETQ. The V gene lost 4 bases and the J gene lost 4 bases, with 9 bases spanning the gap. This CDR3 has 13 residues. The full variable domain, with the rest looked up from reference TRBV5-1 and TRBJ2-1, is KAGVTQTPRYLIKTRGQQVTLSCSPISGHRSVSWYQQTPGQGLQFLFEYFSETQRNKGNFPGRFSGRQFSNSRSEMNVSTLELGDSALYLCASSLRAYNEQFFGPGTRLTVL.

This chain links TRBV11-3 with TRBJ1-1; 8 bases fit TRBD1. The CDR3 is made up of 15 amino acids. The germline CDR1 and CDR2 sequences are SGHNT and YENEEA. V shed 4 bases, J shed 4 bases, and the junction held 8 bases outside the gene matches. This chain's CDR3 is CASSSDDRGPTEAFF. The CDR3 region has the DNA TGTGCCAGCAGCTCGGACGACAGGGGTCCCACTGAAGCTTTCTTT.

The chain links TRBV6-7 to TRBJ2-2, with 8 nucleotides matching TRBD2. TRBV6-7 is an ORF, and what it does is uncertain. After removal of 4 bases from V and 4 bases from J, the junction contained 8 bases not matched to a gene. This CDR3 spans 16 amino acids. The CDR3: CASSFGGGSGTGELFF. The CDR3 DNA sequence: TGTGCCAGCAGTTTCGGGGGGGGGTCGGGCACCGGGGAGCTGTTTTTT.